This T cell receptor beta chain stems from a study of T cell repertoires in cytomegalovirus infection (dated by TCRdb to about 2019). Study-wide context: Donor HLA type was relevant to the analysis, because carriage of CMV infection together with the matching HLA type was indicated by public TCR beta signatures. The research as a whole found: In both this cohort and an independent roughly 330-donor cohort, the cumulative frequency of public TCR beta family members distinguished carriers of CMV infection plus the relevant HLA type. The ex vivo response was dominated by HLA-C-restricted CMV-specific TCR beta clonotypes, which also provided the single most frequent clonotype in two of eight donors.

At the junction V is shortened by 7 bases and J by 5 bases, with 27 bases in between. From a lookup of the germline V gene, CDR1 and CDR2 are SGHVS and FQNEAQ. The CDR3 sequence holds 18 residues, the cysteine and phenylalanine included. Of all the DNA, just the CDR3 is kept, 54 bases in frame from base 1. As a fraction of the sample, this clonotype is medium-sized (0.01 to 0.1%). Its antigen is currently not known. One base away there is no much larger clone; base qualities are not given. Sequencing took place on an Illumina HiSeq 1500. TCRdb applied fastp at Q25 and MiXCR to the public reads, then kept only in-frame beta chains. Each record represents a unique CDR3 protein, reported with the most common genes and DNA among its rows. Present in this sample are 200,000 or so distinct CDR3 sequences, approximately 28% of which were seen just once. The ten largest clones represent 30% to 35% of the sample.

The rearrangement joined TRBV7-8 to TRBJ1-5; the best D guess is TRBD1, with 6 bases matching. The sequencing sample was made of PBMCs. The origin of this receptor is a human donor in good health (CMV status not recorded). Some clones in this sample may be carry-over from other donors' samples. Here is the DNA: TGTGCCAGCACGACGAGAGGCAAAGGGGGTCAGGGCGATCAGCCCCAGCATTTT. Translated, it gives CASTTRGKGGQGDQPQHF.